This TCR beta chain came from a study of T cell changes during pregnancy in multiple sclerosis. The V gene's germline CDR1 is KGHSH and CDR2 LQKENI. The ends lost 3 bases at V and 4 bases at J; junction bases unmatched: 2. The CDR3 runs 16 residues. The table came from immunoSEQ multiplex PCR; TCRdb's copy has only in-frame clones and leaves some out. In the table there are over 50,000 clones, approximately 90% of which are singletons. This clone has a handful of counts. The sequences come from peripheral blood, collected in the first trimester of pregnancy. The J gene is TRBJ2-2, the V gene TRBV18, with 13 bases aligning to TRBD2. This sequence was found in a female donor in good health, enrolled as a control in a pregnancy study. The CDR3 is CASSPRTSGGTGELFF. The CDR3 nucleotides read TGTGCCAGCTCACCTCGGACTAGCGGGGGCACCGGGGAGCTGTTTTTT.